This TCR beta chain emerged from a study of CD8 T cells in ankylosing spondylitis. Trimming cost V 0 bases and J 8 bases, with 17 bases left between them. This CDR3 spans 16 amino acids. Germline-derived CDR1 and CDR2 are ENHRY and SYGVKD. This clonotype was counted between two and nine times. Its cognate antigen is unknown. Study observations and caveats: From matched ankylosing spondylitis synovial fluid, disease-linked clones were reportedly recovered at significantly enriched levels.

Using its own MiXCR run on the 5' RACE reads, TCRdb lists one record per CDR3 protein. The repertoire includes just over 300,000 distinct CDR3 sequences, 20% of them detected once, and 3.5% sits in the top ten. This clonotype originated in a female donor with ankylosing spondylitis or in good health (not recorded which). The chain has TRBV10-3 and TRBJ2-1; D is ambiguous. The sequenced sample consisted of blood, either unsorted or a sorted T cell fraction (not recorded which). The CDR3 region is CAISESGLGPSDEQFF. CDR3 sequence (DNA): TGTGCCATCAGTGAGTCGGGGTTAGGCCCATCCGATGAGCAGTTCTTC.